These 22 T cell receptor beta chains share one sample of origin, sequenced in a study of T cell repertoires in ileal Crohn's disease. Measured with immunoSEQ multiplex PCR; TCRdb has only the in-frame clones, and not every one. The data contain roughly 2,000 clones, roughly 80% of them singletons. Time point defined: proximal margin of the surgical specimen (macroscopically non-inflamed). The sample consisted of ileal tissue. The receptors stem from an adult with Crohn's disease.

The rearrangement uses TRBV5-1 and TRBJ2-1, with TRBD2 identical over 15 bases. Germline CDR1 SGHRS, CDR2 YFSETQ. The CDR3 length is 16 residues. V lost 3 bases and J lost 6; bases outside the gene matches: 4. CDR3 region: CASSSGTSGGSNEQFF. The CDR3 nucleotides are TGCGCCAGCAGCTCCGGGACTAGCGGGGGGAGCAATGAGCAGTTCTTC. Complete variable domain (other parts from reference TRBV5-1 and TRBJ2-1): KAGVTQTPRYLIKTRGQQVTLSCSPISGHRSVSWYQQTPGQGLQFLFEYFSETQRNKGNFPGRFSGRQFSNSRSEMNVSTLELGDSALYLCASSSGTSGGSNEQFFGPGTRLTVL.

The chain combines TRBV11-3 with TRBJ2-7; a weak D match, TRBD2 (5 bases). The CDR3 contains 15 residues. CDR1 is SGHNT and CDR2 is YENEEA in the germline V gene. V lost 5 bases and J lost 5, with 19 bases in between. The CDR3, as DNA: TGTGCCAGCAGCCCCATGCCACCTCCGGGGAACGAGCAGTACTTC. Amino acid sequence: CASSPMPPPGNEQYF. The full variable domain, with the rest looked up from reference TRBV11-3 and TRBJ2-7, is EAGVVQSPRYKIIEKKQPVAFWCNPISGHNTLYWYLQNLGQGPELLIRYENEEAVDDSQLPKDRFSAERLKGVDSTLKIQPAELGDSAVYLCASSPMPPPGNEQYFGPGTRLTVT.

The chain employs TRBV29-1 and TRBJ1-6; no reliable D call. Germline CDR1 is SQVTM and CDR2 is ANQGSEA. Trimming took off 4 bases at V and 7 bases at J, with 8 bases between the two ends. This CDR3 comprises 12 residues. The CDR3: CSVGSLNSPLHF. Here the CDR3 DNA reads TGCAGCGTTGGAAGTTTGAATTCACCCCTCCACTTT.

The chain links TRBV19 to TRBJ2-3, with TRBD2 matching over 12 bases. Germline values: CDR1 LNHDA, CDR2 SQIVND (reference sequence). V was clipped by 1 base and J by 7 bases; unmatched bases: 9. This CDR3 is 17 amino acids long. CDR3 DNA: TGTGCCAGTAGTATAGGGGCGGTGACTAGCGGGGGAAATACGCAGTATTTT. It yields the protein CASSIGAVTSGGNTQYF. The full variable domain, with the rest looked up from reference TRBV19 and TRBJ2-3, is DGGITQSPKYLFRKEGQNVTLSCEQNLNHDAMYWYRQDPGQGLRLIYYSQIVNDFQKGDIAEGYSVSREKKESFPLTVTSAQKNPTAFYLCASSIGAVTSGGNTQYFGPGTRLTVL.

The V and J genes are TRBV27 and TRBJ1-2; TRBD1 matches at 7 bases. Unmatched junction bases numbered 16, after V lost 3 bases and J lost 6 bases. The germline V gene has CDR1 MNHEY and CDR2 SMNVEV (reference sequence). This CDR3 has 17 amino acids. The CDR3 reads CASSFGFEGARGNGYTF. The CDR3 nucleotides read TGTGCCAGCAGTTTCGGTTTCGAGGGGGCGCGGGGAAATGGCTACACCTTC.

CDR3 nucleotide sequence: TGTGCCAGCAGTTCGGGACTAGCGGAGATAAATGAGCAGTTCTTC. It is translated as CASSSGLAEINEQFF. The rearrangement joins TRBV6-5 to TRBJ2-1; 11 bases line up with TRBD2. The V gene end was trimmed by 4 bases and the J gene end by 7 bases; junction bases not matched to a gene: 6. The CDR3 totals 15 residues. Germline V gene sequence: CDR1 MNHEY, CDR2 SVGAGI.

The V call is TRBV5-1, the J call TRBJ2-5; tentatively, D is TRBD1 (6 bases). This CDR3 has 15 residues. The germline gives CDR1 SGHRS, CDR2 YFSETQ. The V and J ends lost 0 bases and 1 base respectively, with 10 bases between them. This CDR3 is CASSLDGQPQETQYF. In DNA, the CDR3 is TGCGCCAGCAGCTTGGATGGACAGCCCCAAGAGACCCAGTACTTC.

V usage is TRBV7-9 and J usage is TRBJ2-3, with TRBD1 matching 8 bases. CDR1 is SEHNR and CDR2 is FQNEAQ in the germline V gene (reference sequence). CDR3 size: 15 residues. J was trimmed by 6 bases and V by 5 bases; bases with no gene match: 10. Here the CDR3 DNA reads TGTGCCAGCAGCCCGGTGGACAGGGTGGGTGATACGCAGTATTTT. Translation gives CASSPVDRVGDTQYF.

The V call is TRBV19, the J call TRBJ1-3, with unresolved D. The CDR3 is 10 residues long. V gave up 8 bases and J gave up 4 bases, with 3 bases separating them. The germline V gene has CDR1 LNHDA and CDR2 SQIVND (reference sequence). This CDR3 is CASYGNTIYF. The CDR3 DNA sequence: TGTGCCAGTTACGGAAACACCATATATTTT.

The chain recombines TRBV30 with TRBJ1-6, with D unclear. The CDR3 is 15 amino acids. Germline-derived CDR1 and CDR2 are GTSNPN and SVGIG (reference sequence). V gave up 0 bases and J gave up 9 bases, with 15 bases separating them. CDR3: CAWSVSSGRRSPLHF. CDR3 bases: TGTGCCTGGAGTGTAAGCTCCGGGAGGCGTTCACCCCTCCACTTT.

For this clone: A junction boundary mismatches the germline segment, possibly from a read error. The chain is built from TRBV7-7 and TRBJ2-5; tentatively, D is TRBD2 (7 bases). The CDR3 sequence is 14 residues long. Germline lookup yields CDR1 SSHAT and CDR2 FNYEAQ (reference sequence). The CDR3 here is CASSLAGGGETQYF. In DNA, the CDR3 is TGTGCTAGCAGCTTAGCGGGCGGGGGCGAGACCCAGTACTTC.

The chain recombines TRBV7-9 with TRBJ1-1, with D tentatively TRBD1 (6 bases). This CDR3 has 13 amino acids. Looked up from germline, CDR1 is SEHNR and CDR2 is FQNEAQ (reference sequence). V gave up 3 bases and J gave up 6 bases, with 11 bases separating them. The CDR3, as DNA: TGTGCCAGCAGCTTTGACAGGCAGCCTGAAGCTTTCTTT. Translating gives CASSFDRQPEAFF.

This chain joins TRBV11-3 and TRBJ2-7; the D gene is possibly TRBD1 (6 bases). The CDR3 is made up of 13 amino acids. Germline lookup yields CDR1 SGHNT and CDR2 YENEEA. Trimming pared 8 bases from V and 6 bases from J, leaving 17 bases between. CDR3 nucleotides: TGTGCCAGCCTTAGACAGGCCCTGGGCGAGCAGTACTTC. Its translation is CASLRQALGEQYF.

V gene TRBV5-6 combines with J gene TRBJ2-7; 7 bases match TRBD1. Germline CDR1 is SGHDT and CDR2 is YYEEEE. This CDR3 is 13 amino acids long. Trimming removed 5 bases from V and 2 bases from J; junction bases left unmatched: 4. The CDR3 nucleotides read TGTGCCAGCAGATCGACAGGGACCTACGAGCAGTACTTC. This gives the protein CASRSTGTYEQYF.

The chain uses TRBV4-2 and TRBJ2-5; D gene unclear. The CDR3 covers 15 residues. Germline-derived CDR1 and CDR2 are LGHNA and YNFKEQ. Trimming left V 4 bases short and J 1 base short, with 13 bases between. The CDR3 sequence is CASSRTLSGQETQYF. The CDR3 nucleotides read TGTGCCAGCAGCCGGACGCTTTCCGGCCAAGAGACCCAGTACTTC.

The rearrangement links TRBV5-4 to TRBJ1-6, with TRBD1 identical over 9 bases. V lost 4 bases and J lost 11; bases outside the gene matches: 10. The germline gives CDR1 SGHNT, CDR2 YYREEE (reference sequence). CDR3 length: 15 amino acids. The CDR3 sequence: CASSQKQGAGAPLHF. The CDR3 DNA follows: TGTGCCAGCAGCCAAAAACAGGGGGCCGGAGCACCCCTCCACTTT.

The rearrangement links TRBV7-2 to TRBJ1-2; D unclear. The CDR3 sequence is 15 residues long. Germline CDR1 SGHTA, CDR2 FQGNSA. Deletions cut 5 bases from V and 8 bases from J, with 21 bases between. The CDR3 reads CASSTTPSTQIGYTF. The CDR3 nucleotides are TGTGCCAGCAGCACGACGCCGAGTACACAGATCGGCTACACCTTC.

The CDR3 protein is CASSGGPETQYF. In DNA form, the CDR3 reads TGTGCCAGCAGTGGAGGTCCCGAGACCCAGTACTTC. This chain joins TRBV6-1 and TRBJ2-5; no reliable D call. The CDR3 spans 12 residues. Per germline, CDR1 MNHNS and CDR2 SASEGT. V lost 4 bases to trimming and J lost 5 bases, with 8 bases between them.

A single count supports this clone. In nucleotides, the CDR3 is TGTGCCAGCTCGAACAACTACGAGCAGTACTTC. It yields the protein CASSNNYEQYF. This chain uses TRBV6-6 with TRBJ2-7; no definite D call. Trimming left V 8 bases short and J 3 bases short, with 8 bases between. The CDR3 loop spans 11 amino acids. Germline V gives CDR1 MNHNY, CDR2 SVGAGI (reference sequence).

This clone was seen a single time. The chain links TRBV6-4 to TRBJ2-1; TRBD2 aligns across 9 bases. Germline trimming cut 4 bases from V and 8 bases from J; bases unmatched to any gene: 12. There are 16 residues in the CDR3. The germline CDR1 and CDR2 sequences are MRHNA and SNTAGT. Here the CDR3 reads CASSGEAGGPLDEQFF. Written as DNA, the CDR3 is TGTGCCAGCAGTGGGGAGGCGGGGGGGCCGTTGGATGAGCAGTTCTTC.

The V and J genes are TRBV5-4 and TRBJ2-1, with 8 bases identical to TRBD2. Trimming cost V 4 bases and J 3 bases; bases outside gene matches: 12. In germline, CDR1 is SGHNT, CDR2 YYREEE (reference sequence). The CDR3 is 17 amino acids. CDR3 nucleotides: TGTGCCAGCAGCCAACCCAGCGGGGGCCCCTACTACAATGAGCAGTTCTTC. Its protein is CASSQPSGGPYYNEQFF.

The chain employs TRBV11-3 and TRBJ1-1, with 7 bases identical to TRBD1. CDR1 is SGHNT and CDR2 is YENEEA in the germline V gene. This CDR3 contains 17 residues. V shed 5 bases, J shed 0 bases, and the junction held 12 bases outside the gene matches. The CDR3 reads CASSPRGGARLNTEAFF. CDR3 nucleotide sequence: TGTGCCAGCAGCCCCAGGGGGGGGGCGAGACTGAACACTGAAGCTTTCTTT.